One sample yielded the 11 T cell receptor beta chains listed below, sequenced in a study of blood T cell repertoires in COVID-19 (dated by TCRdb to 2019 to 2021). Library preparation employed the immunoSEQ multiplex PCR assay. TCRdb stores this immuneACCESS table with in-frame sequences only. Part of the clones is absent; in the studies checked, under half of the shortfall reflects unresolved V genes, and no reason is known for the rest. Recorded for this sample are tens of thousands of clones; 89% of them occurred a single time. 0.3% to 0.5% of the sample belongs to the ten largest clones. What was sequenced was peripheral blood. These receptors all come from a human donor in a cohort sampled during active COVID-19.

V and J are TRBV10-3 and TRBJ2-7; 7 bases line up with TRBD2. The CDR3 sequence is 13 residues long. The germline V gene has CDR1 ENHRY and CDR2 SYGVKD. With 5 bases clipped from V and 5 bases from J, the junction kept 6 bases outside the gene matches. The CDR3, as DNA: TGTGCCATCAGTAGGGAGGGTAGCGACGAGCAGTACTTC. Protein: CAISREGSDEQYF.

This clone was counted between two and nine times. V gene TRBV11-2 combines with J gene TRBJ2-3, with 9 positions matching TRBD2. V gave up 5 bases and J gave up 3 bases; unmatched junction bases: 15. The germline CDR1 and CDR2 sequences are SGHAT and FQNNGV. This CDR3 is 18 amino acids long. The CDR3 region has the DNA TGTGCCAGCAGCCCAAGAGGGGGGCTAGCGGGGCTAACAGATACGCAGTATTTT. Its translation: CASSPRGGLAGLTDTQYF.

V and J are TRBV7-9 and TRBJ1-2; 7 positions match TRBD1. Trimming took 5 bases from V and 7 from J; bases not matched to a gene: 10. The CDR3 totals 14 residues. Germline V gene sequence: CDR1 SEHNR, CDR2 FQNEAQ (reference sequence). The CDR3 bases are TGTGCCAGCAGCCCCTCGGGGCAGGGGGTTGGCTACACCTTC. It yields the protein CASSPSGQGVGYTF.

The J gene is TRBJ2-6, the V gene TRBV4-3, with 7 bases matching TRBD2. The trim removed 0 bases at V and 0 bases at J, leaving 2 bases unmatched. Germline V gives CDR1 LGHNA, CDR2 YSLEER. The CDR3 has 17 amino acids. CDR3 sequence (DNA): TGCGCCAGCAGCCAAGAGGAGCGGGACTCTGGGGCCAACGTCCTGACTTTC. Its translation: CASSQEERDSGANVLTF.

The chain links TRBV7-9 to TRBJ1-5, with D unclear. CDR3 size: 17 residues. V was clipped by 2 bases and J by 3 bases, with 17 bases between them. CDR1 and CDR2 (germline): SEHNR, FQNEAQ (reference sequence). The CDR3 bases are TGTGCCAGCAGCTTAAGTCGGAAAGGGAGCTTCAATCAGCCCCAGCATTTT. It specifies CASSLSRKGSFNQPQHF.

V and J are TRBV5-4 and TRBJ1-1; D gene ambiguous. Germline-derived CDR1 and CDR2 are SGHNT and YYREEE (reference sequence). The CDR3 extends over 16 amino acids. Trimming removed 4 bases at V and 2 bases at J, with 18 bases between. CDR3 region: CASSARLRGSNTEAFF. The CDR3 DNA is TGTGCCAGCAGCGCTCGACTCCGGGGATCCAACACTGAAGCTTTCTTT.

The rearrangement uses TRBV4-3 and TRBJ2-7, with D possibly being TRBD2 (6 bases). The CDR3 contains 14 residues. Trimming took off 2 bases at V and 2 bases at J, with 10 bases between the two ends. Germline loops: CDR1 LGHNA, CDR2 YSLEER. CDR3 DNA sequence: TGCGCCAGCAGCCAAACGGGACTCACCTACGAGCAGTACTTC. Translation: CASSQTGLTYEQYF.

The chain uses TRBV11-2 and TRBJ2-7, with 9 bases fitting TRBD1. V was clipped by 0 bases and J by 2 bases; unmatched bases: 2. This CDR3 is 15 amino acids long. Germline-derived CDR1 and CDR2 are SGHAT and FQNNGV. In nucleotides, the CDR3 is TGTGCCAGCAGCTTAGATAGGACAGGGGCCTACGAGCAGTACTTC. This gives the protein CASSLDRTGAYEQYF.

J is TRBJ1-1 and V is TRBV19; D gene uncertain. Trimming left V 3 bases short and J 5 bases short, with 16 bases between. Looked up from germline, CDR1 is LNHDA and CDR2 is SQIVND (reference sequence). CDR3 length: 15 residues. The CDR3 loop is CASSIGAPGETEAFF. DNA of the CDR3: TGTGCCAGTAGTATCGGCGCTCCTGGGGAGACTGAAGCTTTCTTT.

The chain employs TRBV10-3 and TRBJ2-7; 8 positions agree with TRBD2. The V gene's germline CDR1 is ENHRY and CDR2 SYGVKD. The V and J ends lost 0 bases and 0 bases, in that order; junction bases with no gene match: 7. The CDR3 has 17 amino acids. CDR3 sequence: CAISESQRGSLSYEQYF. The DNA for the CDR3 is TGTGCCATCAGTGAGTCACAGCGGGGGTCTCTCTCCTACGAGCAGTACTTC.

V is TRBV6-5 and J is TRBJ1-2, with TRBD1 identical over 7 bases. Losses at the gene ends were 8 bases for V and 5 bases for J; bases not matched to a gene: 11. This CDR3 has 14 amino acids. The germline V gene encodes CDR1 MNHEY and CDR2 SVGAGI. Written as DNA, the CDR3 is TGTGCCAGCGGGGAGCCGGGACAGAGATATGGCTACACCTTC. Encoded protein: CASGEPGQRYGYTF.